Shown below are 20 T cell receptor beta chains from a single sample sequenced in a study of molecular identifiers for immune sequencing clone quantification (dated by TCRdb to the late 2010s). Libraries came from PCR. The data were produced on a NextSeq 500. The raw public reads went through TCRdb reprocessing: fastp at Q25, MiXCR clone calling, in-frame beta chains kept. Entries that share a CDR3 protein sequence are merged under the most common genes and DNA. The sample table shows some 580,000 distinct CDR3 sequences, and about 25% are seen once. About 0.8% of the sample goes to the ten largest clones. The sample taken for sequencing was naive CD8+ T cells from blood, with Jurkat cell RNA spiked in. Sample cell subset or site, as interpreted from the label and publication: FACS-sorted CD8+CD4-CCR7+CD45RA+ naive T cells. These TCRs come from a human donor in good health. Some libraries in this study had Jurkat cell RNA spiked in.

This clonotype was picked up many times. V usage is TRBV5-6 and J usage is TRBJ2-7; D call uncertain. The V gene's germline CDR1 is SGHDT and CDR2 YYEEEE. The V end was cut by 6 bases, the J end by 5 bases, with 9 bases between. This CDR3 spans 11 amino acids. CDR3 in amino acids: CASILGNEQYF. As DNA, the CDR3 is TGTGCCAGCATCCTAGGGAACGAGCAGTACTTC. The full variable domain, its missing parts supplied by reference TRBV5-6 and TRBJ2-7, is DAGVTQSPTHLIKTRGQQVTLRCSPKSGHDTVSWYQQALGQGPQFIFQYYEEEERQRGNFPDRFSGHQFPNYSSELNVNALLLGDSALYLCASILGNEQYFGPGTRLTVT.

This clonotype was observed many times. V is TRBV19 and J is TRBJ1-1; D remains unclear. Germline-derived CDR1 and CDR2 are LNHDA and SQIVND (reference sequence). The CDR3 covers 13 residues. V lost 3 bases to trimming and J lost 0 bases, with 5 bases between them. CDR3 sequence (DNA): TGTGCCAGTAGTATTTCAATGAACACTGAAGCTTTCTTT. Translating it yields CASSISMNTEAFF.

The chain links TRBV6-2 or TRBV6-3 to TRBJ2-7, with TRBD2 identical over 8 bases. Germline CDR1 MNHEY, CDR2 SVGEGT. Trimming at V came to 11 bases and at J to 6 bases, leaving 9 bases not matched to a gene. The CDR3 is 12 amino acids. The CDR3 bases are TGTGCCTGTGGACTAGCTCGCGCCGAGCAGTACTTC. Translating gives CACGLARAEQYF.

A remark on this clonotype: A much larger clone lies a single base off, so this may be a read error. V usage is TRBV12-3 or TRBV12-4 and J usage is TRBJ2-5, with D unclear. This CDR3 is built from 14 residues. CDR3: CAGSSAWLQETQYF. The CDR3, as DNA: TGTGCCGGCAGTTCCGCTTGGCTTCAAGAGACCCAGTACTTC.

This clonotype turned up a few times. The chain carries TRBV13 and TRBJ2-5; D tentatively reads TRBD1 or TRBD2 (6 bases each). CDR3 length: 16 residues. Germline assignment: CDR1 PRHDT and CDR2 FYEKMQ (reference sequence). V gave up 0 bases and J gave up 1 base, with 12 bases separating them. CDR3: CASSLGAKGGQETQYF. The CDR3 nucleotides read TGTGCCAGCAGCTTAGGCGCGAAGGGGGGCCAAGAGACCCAGTACTTC.

In this sample, this clonotype turned up many times. This chain uses TRBV6-6 with TRBJ1-4; D not resolved. Germline V gives CDR1 MNHNY, CDR2 SVGAGI (reference sequence). V lost 6 bases and J lost 5, with 10 bases in between. The CDR3 runs 13 residues. CDR3 protein: CASSPAVNEKLFF. In DNA, the CDR3 is TGTGCCAGCAGCCCTGCAGTCAATGAAAAACTGTTTTTT.

The chain joins TRBV20-1 to TRBJ2-3, with a weak D call TRBD2 (6 bases). This CDR3 spans 17 amino acids. V was clipped by 6 bases and J by 1 base, with 23 bases between them. Looked up from germline, CDR1 is DFQATT and CDR2 is SNEGSKA (reference sequence). The CDR3, as DNA: TGCAGTGCCGACATAGGCGGGGTTAGGAGGGGCACAGATACGCAGTATTTT. Encoded protein: CSADIGGVRRGTDTQYF.

V is TRBV6-2 or TRBV6-3 and J is TRBJ2-3; TRBD2 matches 8 bases. This CDR3 region has 18 residues. The V gene's germline CDR1 is MNHEY and CDR2 SVGEGT. Losses at the gene ends were 0 bases for V and 3 bases for J; bases not matched to a gene: 11. DNA of the CDR3: TGTGCCAGCAGTTACTCGACGATAGCGGGGTTCGAAACAGATACGCAGTATTTT. Protein: CASSYSTIAGFETDTQYF.

Concerning this clonotype: This may be a read error: a much more frequent sequence differs by one nucleotide. The chain couples TRBV2 to TRBJ2-3; 8 bases are shared with TRBD2. The CDR3 spans 15 residues. The junction had 7 bases not matched to a gene; V was cut back by 6 bases and J by 2 bases. CDR1 is SNHLY and CDR2 is FYNNEI in the germline V gene. The CDR3 spells CASRNGRAVTDTQYF. CDR3 nucleotide sequence: TGTGCCAGCAGAAACGGGAGGGCCGTCACAGATACGCAGTATTTT.

This clonotype was counted between two and nine times. The chain links TRBV7-9 to TRBJ2-7; the D gene is possibly TRBD2 (5 bases). CDR1 is SEHNR, CDR2 FQNEAQ, per germline (reference sequence). V was shortened by 4 bases and J by 2 bases, with 12 bases between the two germline ends. CDR3 size: 14 residues. Here the CDR3 reads CASSSGLSAYEQYF. The CDR3 coding sequence is TGTGCCAGCAGCTCCGGACTCAGCGCCTACGAGCAGTACTTC. The full variable domain, completed using reference TRBV7-9 and TRBJ2-7, is DTGVSQNPRHKITKRGQNVTFRCDPISEHNRLYWYRQTLGQGPEFLTYFQNEAQLEKSRLLSDRFSAERPKGSFSTLEIQRTEQGDSAMYLCASSSGLSAYEQYFGPGTRLTVT.

This clonotype showed up just a few times. The rearrangement uses TRBV11-2 and TRBJ2-3, with 7 bases matching TRBD2. The CDR3 consists of 13 residues. Looked up from germline, CDR1 is SGHAT and CDR2 is FQNNGV. The V and J ends lost 11 bases and 2 bases, in that order; junction bases with no gene match: 7. The CDR3 loop reads CAWSREITDTQYF. The CDR3 DNA is TGTGCCTGGTCGCGGGAGATCACAGATACGCAGTATTTT.

The sample holds many counts of this clonotype. The CDR3 here is CASIKLQGPPVDTEAFF. The CDR3 nucleotides are TGTGCCAGCATCAAGTTGCAGGGGCCTCCTGTGGACACTGAAGCTTTCTTT. V is TRBV5-6 and J is TRBJ1-1, with D possibly being TRBD1 (6 bases). V lost 6 bases and J 3 bases, leaving 24 bases between the germline ends. The germline CDR1 and CDR2 sequences are SGHDT and YYEEEE. This CDR3 comprises 17 residues.

Remarks on this clonotype: The CDR3 carries no conserved terminal phenylalanine or tryptophan, so it likely arises from a read error. J is TRBJ2-7 and V is TRBV29-1; D not certain. Trimming took 0 bases from V and 6 from J, leaving 9 bases between them. Germline CDR1 reads SQVTM; CDR2 reads ANQGSEA. This CDR3 has 12 amino acids. Here the CDR3 DNA reads TGCAGCGTTGAAGATCAAATAAGCGAGCAGTACTCC. Residues: CSVEDQISEQYS.

This clonotype was recorded at least ten times. The chain employs TRBV5-6 and TRBJ1-2; 9 bases are shared with TRBD1. This CDR3 is 16 amino acids long. J was trimmed by 3 bases and V by 0 bases; bases with no gene match: 6. Germline assignment: CDR1 SGHDT and CDR2 YYEEEE. The CDR3 sequence is CASSLEDRGFYYGYTF. CDR3 sequence (DNA): TGTGCCAGCAGCTTGGAGGACAGGGGTTTCTACTATGGCTACACCTTC.

This clonotype was seen a few times. This chain links TRBV12-3 or TRBV12-4 with TRBJ2-1; TRBD2 might be the D (6 bases). V lost 1 base, J lost 4 bases, and 8 bases lay in between. The CDR3 totals 14 residues. For the CDR3, the DNA is TGTGCCAGCAGTTTAGGACTAGAATACAATGAGCAGTTCTTC. It yields the protein CASSLGLEYNEQFF.

There are many counts of this clonotype. In DNA form, the CDR3 reads TGTGCCAGCAGCTTAGCCGTCGACCCGCTCGCTTTCTTT. As protein: CASSLAVDPLAFF. The rearrangement uses TRBV7-9 and TRBJ1-1; D is unresolved. The CDR3 loop spans 13 amino acids. The V and J ends lost 0 bases and 11 bases respectively, with 13 bases between them. Per germline, CDR1 SEHNR and CDR2 FQNEAQ (reference sequence). Using reference TRBV7-9 and TRBJ1-1 for the parts outside the CDR3, the full variable domain is DTGVSQNPRHKITKRGQNVTFRCDPISEHNRLYWYRQTLGQGPEFLTYFQNEAQLEKSRLLSDRFSAERPKGSFSTLEIQRTEQGDSAMYLCASSLAVDPLAFFGQGTRLTVV.

This clonotype has a count of ten or more. The rearrangement links TRBV12-3 or TRBV12-4 to TRBJ2-3; TRBD2 agrees at 13 bases. V was pared by 5 bases and J by 4 bases, with 3 bases of the junction left unmatched. The CDR3 length is 15 residues. CDR3 loop: CASSQLAGGPDTQYF. CDR3 DNA sequence: TGTGCCAGCAGTCAACTAGCGGGGGGGCCAGATACGCAGTATTTT.

This clonotype occurred many times. The chain employs TRBV9 and TRBJ2-5; D not resolved. The CDR3 length is 15 residues. V gave up 4 bases and J gave up 0 bases, with 13 bases separating them. CDR1 and CDR2 from the germline V gene are SGDLS and YYNGEE. The CDR3 nucleotides are TGTGCCAGCAGCTCAAATGCCAGAAACCAAGAGACCCAGTACTTC. This gives the protein CASSSNARNQETQYF.

This chain uses TRBV9 with TRBJ2-2; 8 bases match TRBD2. V dropped 3 bases and J dropped 0; count of bases not matched to a gene: 4. The CDR3 contains 16 residues. CDR1 is SGDLS and CDR2 is YYNGEE in the germline V gene. CDR3 nucleotide sequence: TGTGCCAGCAGCGGCCAGCGGGGGCCGAACACCGGGGAGCTGTTTTTT. Protein sequence: CASSGQRGPNTGELFF.

A note on this clonotype: The junction shows a germline mismatch at one end, possibly a read error. The genes are TRBV30 and TRBJ2-1; D may correspond to TRBD1 or TRBD2 (5 bases each). The CDR3 runs 16 residues. The germline gives CDR1 GTSNPN, CDR2 SVGIG (reference sequence). The CDR3 is CTWSVWGRDEGNEQFF. Written as DNA, the CDR3 is TGTACCTGGAGTGTCTGGGGCCGGGACGAGGGCAATGAGCAGTTCTTC. Full variable domain (outside the CDR3, taken from reference TRBV30 and TRBJ2-1): SQTIHQWPATLVQPVGSPLSLECTVEGTSNPNLYWYRQAAGRGLQLLFYSVGIGQISSEVPQNLSASRPQDRQFILSSKKLLLSDSGFYLCTWSVWGRDEGNEQFFGPGTRLTVL.